This record concerns one TCR beta chain sequence. Its specificity is unknown. This record belongs to a study of vaccination and CD4 T cells after COVID-19. Overall study: Median time from COVID diagnosis to post-COVID sampling was 100 to 130 days (35 to 161). Culture controls were given either a CEFX pool, an HIV-1 Nef pool, or no peptide.

Cultured CD4+ T-cell DNA underwent Oncomine TCR Beta short-read sequencing. TCRdb itself ran the PCR reads through MiXCR, one entry per CDR3 protein. The data hold some 8,300 distinct CDR3 sequences, with over 30% observed a single time. The V and J ends lost 3 bases and 8 bases respectively, with 7 bases between them. The CDR3 length is 11 residues. The V gene's germline CDR1 is ENHRY and CDR2 SYGVKD. Treatment reported: approximately nine-day PBMC culture with coronavirus spike peptide pools or control peptides (ViraFEST assay). Gathering of the CD4+ T cells, from the unexposed donor, took place before the COVID-19 pandemic (2011-2018).

J is TRBJ1-2 and V is TRBV10-3; no clear D gene. The sample consisted of CD4+ T cells from blood, cultured in vitro. The sequence was collected from a human donor in good health. Here the CDR3 DNA reads TGTGCCATCAGTGAAAGTTACGGCTACACCTTC. The encoded protein is CAISESYGYTF.